This section outlines one TCR beta chain sequence together with its context. Its antigen is undetermined. In the authors' workflow: Out-of-frame sequences were removed, leaving roughly 2,200,000 distinct TCRbeta sequences. The assay was immunoSEQ multiplex PCR, and TCRdb's table has in-frame clones only and misses some. Clone size and V and J calls were adopted from that table, with D and trimming inferred from the DNA. The sample records over 65,000 clones, 76% being singletons. This sample stems from a study of memory CD4+ T cells and cytomegalovirus serostatus. Overall study results and limits: About 40% of the roughly 160 known CMV-associated TCRbeta sequences appeared in CD4+ memory. Repertoires predicted CMV serostatus with median bootstrapped AUC of approximately 0.95.

The ends were cut back, 0 bases at V and 0 bases at J, with 13 bases in the middle. Germline CDR1 LGHNA, CDR2 YNFKEQ. This CDR3 has 17 amino acids. The sort gate was single viable CD3+CD4+CD8-CD45RO+ cells for memory CD4+ T cells. This TCR derives from an adult in good health and CMV-seropositive. The rearrangement joins TRBV4-2 to TRBJ2-3; possible D gene TRBD2, 5 bases. Sequences were obtained from memory CD4+ T cells from blood. The CDR3, as DNA: TGTGCCAGCAGCCAAGAAGGTGCGGGCCCAAGCACAGATACGCAGTATTTT. Its translation is CASSQEGAGPSTDTQYF.